This entry describes one T cell receptor beta chain. Germline V gene data show CDR1 as ENHRY and CDR2 as SYGVKD. This CDR3 has 14 residues. V shed 10 bases and J 0 bases; nucleotides not matched to a gene: 4. Clones were sequenced by immunoSEQ multiplex PCR, and TCRdb holds only the in-frame ones, with some missing. The sample has over 2 million clones; 85% to 95% are singletons. This entry comes from a study of shared clonotypes between healthy human individuals. Study details: Donors had three CD4 naive, three CD4 memory, two CD8 naive and one CD8 memory plate apiece.

The clonotype was recovered from a young man in good health. Some clones in this sample may be carry-over from other donors' samples. V usage is TRBV10-3 and J usage is TRBJ2-2, with 8 bases identical to TRBD2. What was sequenced was naive CD4+ T cells from PBMCs. Described subset: CD45RA+ positively selected. The CDR3 loop reads CATAGRANTGELFF. CDR3 sequence (DNA): TGTGCCACCGCCGGGAGGGCGAACACCGGGGAGCTGTTTTTT.